The 26 T cell receptor beta chains in this list originate from one sample, sequenced in a study of blood T cell repertoires in COVID-19. Profiled with immunoSEQ multiplex PCR; TCRdb holds only in-frame clones, not every one. The sample holds some 350,000 clones, around 89% seen once. The sequenced sample was peripheral blood. These receptors all stem from a woman younger than 45 with COVID-19, enrolled during active disease.

The chain is built from TRBV6-5 and TRBJ2-7, with 7 bases lining up with TRBD1. The CDR3 spans 11 residues. Trimming at V came to 11 bases and at J to 4 bases, leaving 5 bases not matched to a gene. Germline loops: CDR1 MNHEY, CDR2 SVGAGI. CDR3 loop: CALQGVYEQYF. DNA for the CDR3: TGTGCCCTGCAGGGGGTGTACGAGCAGTACTTC.

Remarks on this clone: This sample includes further DNA sequences coding for the same CDR3. The rearrangement links TRBV6-5 to TRBJ2-7; possibly TRBD2 for D (5 bases). CDR1 and CDR2 from the germline V gene are MNHEY and SVGAGI. V was clipped by 6 bases and J by 4 bases, with 10 bases between them. The CDR3 contains 12 residues. The CDR3 nucleotides are TGTGCCAGCAGCCGGACGGGGTACGAGCAGTACTTC. Amino acid sequence: CASSRTGYEQYF.

The rearrangement links TRBV12-3 or TRBV12-4 to TRBJ2-3; no definite D call. Trimming left V 1 base short and J 3 bases short, with 5 bases between. This CDR3 has 13 amino acids. CDR3 region: CASSLETTDTQYF. The CDR3 DNA reads as TGTGCCAGCAGTTTAGAAACAACAGATACGCAGTATTTT.

CDR3 bases: TGCGCCAGCAGACCAACAAGCGCCTCCACAGATACGCAGTATTTT. Protein sequence: CASRPTSASTDTQYF. The rearrangement links TRBV5-1 to TRBJ2-3; no definite D call. The V end lost 5 bases, the J end lost 2 bases, and 15 bases lay between the germline ends. The CDR3 covers 15 residues. Looked up from germline, CDR1 is SGHRS and CDR2 is YFSETQ. The variable domain in full, completed from reference TRBV5-1 and TRBJ2-3, reads KAGVTQTPRYLIKTRGQQVTLSCSPISGHRSVSWYQQTPGQGLQFLFEYFSETQRNKGNFPGRFSGRQFSNSRSEMNVSTLELGDSALYLCASRPTSASTDTQYFGPGTRLTVL.

V is TRBV28 and J is TRBJ1-2; D ambiguous. The CDR3 runs to 14 residues. The germline gives CDR1 MDHEN, CDR2 SYDVKM. CDR3 bases: TGTGCTGTAGCGGGTAGGGCGATTGGCTATGGCTACACCTTC. Its translation is CAVAGRAIGYGYTF.

The chain couples TRBV15 to TRBJ1-1; weak D call: TRBD1 (5 bases). There are 14 residues in the CDR3. Trimming removed 1 base at V and 3 bases at J, with 9 bases between. The germline gives CDR1 LNHNV, CDR2 YYDKDF (reference sequence). The CDR3, as DNA: TGTGCCACCAGCAGAGTCGGGGGAGACACTGAAGCTTTCTTT. Its protein is CATSRVGGDTEAFF.

The chain is built from TRBV5-1 and TRBJ2-5; the D gene is possibly TRBD2 (6 bases). CDR3 length: 14 residues. Germline V gene lookup returns CDR1 SGHRS and CDR2 YFSETQ. V lost 3 bases, J lost 5 bases, and 14 bases lay in between. CDR3 sequence (DNA): TGCGCCAGCAGCTACGGGACGGAGGGGGAGACCCAGTACTTC. Translated: CASSYGTEGETQYF.

The chain uses TRBV27 and TRBJ2-2; weak D call: TRBD1 (5 bases). Between the trimmed V and J ends, which lost 5 bases and 5 bases, there was a span of 12 bases. Germline loops: CDR1 MNHEY, CDR2 SMNVEV (reference sequence). The CDR3 runs 14 residues. DNA for the CDR3: TGTGCCAGCAGTCCTAGACAGTTAACCGGGGAGCTGTTTTTT. It yields the protein CASSPRQLTGELFF.

J is TRBJ2-7 and V is TRBV6-7; D perhaps matches TRBD1 (5 bases). TRBV6-7 is reported as an ORF; its role is uncertain. The ends were cut back, 6 bases at V and 4 bases at J, with 16 bases in the middle. This CDR3 spans 14 amino acids. The DNA of the CDR3 is TGTGCCAGCAGCTCCCGGCAGGGATTATACGAGCAGTACGTC. Translating it yields CASSSRQGLYEQYV.

The chain couples TRBV6-2 or TRBV6-3 to TRBJ1-1, with D unresolved. The CDR3 extends over 13 amino acids. Trimming left V 5 bases short and J 5 bases short, with 12 bases between. CDR1 MNHEY and CDR2 SVGEGT come from the germline V gene. CDR3 in amino acids: CASSTHSGTEAFF. In DNA form, the CDR3 reads TGTGCCAGCAGTACCCACAGCGGGACTGAAGCTTTCTTT.

V gene TRBV29-1 combines with J gene TRBJ2-2; TRBD2 might be the D (5 bases). V was trimmed by 5 bases and J by 4 bases, leaving 8 bases between them. This CDR3 is 12 amino acids long. Per the germline V gene, CDR1 is SQVTM and CDR2 is ANQGSEA. The CDR3 bases are TGCAGCGTTCGTGCGGGCACCGGGGAGCTGTTTTTT. As protein: CSVRAGTGELFF.

The chain recombines TRBV25-1 with TRBJ1-2; 9 bases match TRBD1. CDR3 size: 15 residues. V lost 4 bases, J lost 2 bases, and 5 bases stayed unmatched. Germline-derived CDR1 and CDR2 are MGHDK and SYGVNS. The CDR3 loop is CASSGTGVSNYGYTF. CDR3 nucleotide sequence: TGTGCCAGCAGTGGGACAGGGGTGTCAAACTATGGCTACACCTTC.

The DNA of the CDR3 is TGTGCCAGCACTATACAGGGGGAGTCCACTGAAGCTTTCTTT. It specifies CASTIQGESTEAFF. V usage is TRBV6-6 and J usage is TRBJ1-1, with 8 nucleotides matching TRBD1. Trimming removed 7 bases from V and 4 bases from J; junction bases left unmatched: 8. The CDR3 runs to 14 residues. Germline-derived CDR1 and CDR2 are MNHNY and SVGAGI (reference sequence).

The CDR3 reads CASSLRTSGPTDTQYF. The DNA of the CDR3 is TGTGCCAGCAGCCTAAGGACTAGCGGGCCCACAGATACGCAGTATTTT. The chain employs TRBV14 and TRBJ2-3; TRBD2 agrees at 11 bases. This CDR3 has 16 residues. The germline V gene has CDR1 SGHDN and CDR2 FVKESK. V trimming: 4 bases; J trimming: 2 bases; junction bases outside the gene matches: 5.

The chain employs TRBV3-1 (or the pseudogene TRBV3-2) and TRBJ2-1; D possibly corresponds to TRBD2 (6 bases). V lost 2 bases, J lost 6 bases, and 8 bases lay in between. Germline CDR1 reads LGHDT; CDR2 reads YNNKEL (reference sequence). The length of the CDR3 is 13 residues. CDR3 nucleotide sequence: TGTGCCAGCAGCCAAAATAGCGGCAATGAGCAGTTCTTC. Protein sequence: CASSQNSGNEQFF.

The rearrangement joins TRBV6-1 to TRBJ1-5; TRBD1 agrees at 8 bases. Looked up from germline, CDR1 is MNHNS and CDR2 is SASEGT. J gave up 5 bases and V 3 bases, and 9 bases lay outside the gene matches. The length of the CDR3 is 16 residues. CDR3 sequence reads: CASSESTGVLHQPQHF. DNA for the CDR3: TGTGCCAGCAGTGAGTCGACAGGGGTGCTACATCAGCCCCAGCATTTT.

In regard to this clone: The junction departs from germline at one end; a sequencing error may be responsible. V gene TRBV6-1 combines with J gene TRBJ2-6; 10 positions match TRBD1. The CDR3 is 17 amino acids. The germline CDR1 and CDR2 sequences are MNHNS and SASEGT. The CDR3 loop is CASREDRGLSGANVLTF. The CDR3, as DNA: TGTGCCAGCAGGGAAGACAGGGGGCTCTCTGGGGCCAACGTCCTGACTTTC.

This chain connects TRBV5-1 to TRBJ1-6, with TRBD1 as a possible D gene (6 bases). V shed 1 base and J shed 8 bases, with 10 bases lying between them. CDR3 length equals 14 residues. The germline V gene encodes CDR1 SGHRS and CDR2 YFSETQ. As DNA, the CDR3 is TGCGCCAGCAGCTTGCAGGGGCACGATTCACCCCTCCACTTT. Amino acid sequence: CASSLQGHDSPLHF.

The chain is built from TRBV6-5 and TRBJ1-2; perhaps TRBD1 as D (6 bases). The CDR3 runs to 12 residues. Germline V gene sequence: CDR1 MNHEY, CDR2 SVGAGI. The V and J ends lost 4 bases and 4 bases respectively, with 7 bases between them. The CDR3 bases are TGTGCCAGCAGTTTAGGGGGCTATGGCTACACCTTC. Translation gives CASSLGGYGYTF.

This chain links TRBV20-1 with TRBJ2-1, with 10 bases lining up with TRBD2. This CDR3 has 12 amino acids. Germline CDR1 and CDR2: DFQATT and SNEGSKA (reference sequence). Trimming removed 3 bases from V and 13 bases from J; junction bases left unmatched: 6. This chain's CDR3 is CSASQTSGYQFF. The CDR3 DNA reads TGCAGTGCTAGTCAGACTAGCGGGTACCAGTTCTTC.

J is TRBJ1-1 and V is TRBV3-1 (or the pseudogene TRBV3-2); TRBD1 agrees at 7 bases. CDR1 is LGHDT and CDR2 is YNNKEL in the germline V gene (reference sequence). This CDR3 region has 16 residues. V lost 6 bases to trimming and J lost 0 bases; unmatched junction nucleotides: 10. The CDR3 DNA follows: TGTGCCAGCAGTGTAAAAGGGGGCGCGTTGAACACTGAAGCTTTCTTT. Translated: CASSVKGGALNTEAFF.

The V and J genes are TRBV5-1 and TRBJ2-3; 9 nucleotides agree with TRBD1. The CDR3 runs 17 residues. V lost 4 bases, J lost 2 bases, and 11 bases stayed unmatched. Germline CDR1 reads SGHRS; CDR2 reads YFSETQ. This CDR3 reads CASSLSGQGPDTDTQYF. CDR3 bases: TGCGCCAGCAGCCTTTCGGGACAGGGTCCGGACACAGATACGCAGTATTTT.

At least ten counts were recorded for this clone. The V gene is TRBV3-1 (or the pseudogene TRBV3-2), the J gene TRBJ2-5; 12 bases fit TRBD2. Germline CDR1 and CDR2: LGHDT and YNNKEL (reference sequence). The trim removed 4 bases at V and 4 bases at J, leaving 7 bases unmatched. This CDR3 spans 16 amino acids. The chain's CDR3 is CASSPLGLAGSETQYF. The CDR3 DNA is TGTGCCAGCAGCCCTCTTGGACTAGCGGGATCAGAGACCCAGTACTTC.

The chain uses TRBV14 and TRBJ2-3; perhaps TRBD1 as D (6 bases). The CDR3 consists of 15 residues. Trimming cost V 7 bases and J 2 bases, with 16 bases left between them. From germline, CDR1 is SGHDN and CDR2 FVKESK. The chain's CDR3 is CASNSQGRPTDTQYF. CDR3 coding DNA: TGTGCCAGCAACTCCCAGGGGAGACCCACAGATACGCAGTATTTT.

The CDR3 nucleotides read TGTGCCATCAGTGGCCCCGGACAGACATTTAACACTGAAGCTTTCTTT. Its translation: CAISGPGQTFNTEAFF. J is TRBJ1-1 and V is TRBV10-3, with D perhaps matching TRBD1 (6 bases). Trimming removed 4 bases from V and 2 bases from J, with 17 bases in between. The CDR3 totals 16 residues. Germline V lookup: CDR1 ENHRY, CDR2 SYGVKD.

This chain links TRBV19 with TRBJ2-5; TRBD2 aligns across 10 bases. Per the germline V gene, CDR1 is LNHDA and CDR2 is SQIVND (reference sequence). This CDR3 contains 15 residues. The trim removed 5 bases at V and 5 bases at J, leaving 8 bases unmatched. DNA for the CDR3: TGTGCCAGTAGTGCCCTTAGCGGGGGGATGGAGACCCAGTACTTC. This sequence encodes CASSALSGGMETQYF.